This T cell receptor (beta chain) was recovered during a study of blood T cells in healthy people across ages. Looking at the study overall: Template switching caught about one barcoded beta molecule for each two T cells.

General observations from the study: When one million T cells were used, diversity estimates were thought to be underestimates.

Germline V gene data show CDR1 as DFQATT and CDR2 as SNEGSKA (reference sequence). The CDR3 is 12 residues long. Total RNA, at least 6 micrograms per sample, was extracted from PBMCs. As for this clonotype: The antigen is unknown. At one boundary the junction diverges from the germline segment, which might be a read error.

Primed by a sample-barcoded 5' primer and a J-beta primer mix, a second PCR proceeded for about 7 to 11 cycles. A template-switch adaptor that had 12 random nucleotides put a tag on each cDNA molecule. Using its own MiXCR run on the 5' RACE reads, TCRdb lists one record per CDR3 protein. The table lists about a million distinct CDR3 sequences, about 51% of them singletons. Specimen: blood. This receptor was identified in a woman between 55 and 75 years old in good health. This chain links TRBV20-1 with TRBJ1-4, with D perhaps matching TRBD1 (6 bases). The CDR3: CSARRGNEELFF. CDR3 coding DNA: TGCAGTGCTAGAAGGGGGAATGAAGAACTGTTTTTT.